The next 22 T cell receptor beta chains were all read from a single sample in a study of beta chain features in type 1 diabetes (dated 2018 in TCRdb). The antigens for these receptors are not known. The paper as a whole reports these results and caveats: Type 1 diabetes patients showed a moderate but significant shortening of TCRB CDR3 length in all four CD4+ subsets.

The library came from the immunoSEQ multiplex PCR assay. The entire amount of isolated RNA was reverse transcribed using the High Capacity cDNA Reverse Transcription Kit, so the sequenced TCRB transcripts were expressed ones. TCRdb took this table from immuneACCESS and kept in-frame rearrangements with V and J called. Such tables lack part of the clones; where checked against another copy, unresolved V genes explain under half of the gap, and the rest is unexplained. The sample data list about 160,000 clones, and 9% to 12% of these were observed just once. The top ten clones comprise approximately 0.46% of the sample. The sequenced sample was central memory CD4+ T cells from blood. Receptors were obtained from a man aged 25 to 40 with type 1 diabetes.

The gene calls are TRBV4-3 and TRBJ1-2; D gene unclear. Germline V gene lookup returns CDR1 LGHNA and CDR2 YSLEER. The CDR3 is made up of 15 amino acids. The V and J ends lost 0 bases and 8 bases respectively, with 16 bases between them. Here the CDR3 reads CASSQDIGQTRGYTF. The CDR3 coding sequence is TGCGCCAGCAGCCAAGATATCGGCCAAACGCGGGGCTACACCTTC.

This clone turned up a few times. This sequence joins TRBV28 and TRBJ1-5, with D possibly matching TRBD1 (6 bases). The V gene's germline CDR1 is MDHEN and CDR2 SYDVKM. V was shortened by 5 bases and J by 3 bases, with 20 bases between the two germline ends. This CDR3 spans 17 amino acids. The CDR3 loop reads CASSAPTGGANNQPQHF. As DNA, the CDR3 is TGTGCCAGCAGTGCGCCGACGGGGGGGGCAAACAATCAGCCCCAGCATTTT.

The chain has TRBV14 and TRBJ2-2; 9 bases map to TRBD1. The V and J ends lost 1 base and 6 bases, in that order; junction bases with no gene match: 6. Germline values: CDR1 SGHDN, CDR2 FVKESK. This CDR3 spans 16 amino acids. The CDR3 nucleotides are TGTGCCAGCAGCCAAGTTGGGACAGGGTCCCCCGGGGAGCTGTTTTTT. Translating it yields CASSQVGTGSPGELFF.

This clone turned up a few times. This chain uses TRBV15 with TRBJ2-3; 9 nucleotides line up with TRBD2. The germline V gene encodes CDR1 LNHNV and CDR2 YYDKDF (reference sequence). V was pared by 4 bases and J by 6 bases, with 11 bases of the junction left unmatched. CDR3 length equals 16 residues. CDR3 nucleotide sequence: TGTGCCACCAGCACCAGGGCGGGAGGGCCGTGGGATACGCAGTATTTT. Its translation: CATSTRAGGPWDTQYF.

This clone was counted only a few times. The chain links TRBV6-6 to TRBJ2-3; D might be TRBD2 (5 bases). This CDR3 spans 14 amino acids. The germline V and J ends were trimmed by 0 bases and 2 bases, with 6 bases remaining between them. Looked up from germline, CDR1 is MNHNY and CDR2 is SVGAGI (reference sequence). The CDR3: CASSYSRATDTQYF. The CDR3 nucleotides read TGTGCCAGCAGTTACTCGCGGGCCACAGATACGCAGTATTTT.

The genes are TRBV5-1 and TRBJ2-5; 9 bases are a match to TRBD1. This CDR3 has 16 amino acids. The germline CDR1 and CDR2 sequences are SGHRS and YFSETQ. V lost 2 bases, J lost 7 bases, and 12 bases stayed unmatched. The CDR3 reads CASSLQGQGLSGTQYF. The CDR3 DNA follows: TGCGCCAGCAGCTTACAGGGACAGGGTTTATCCGGGACCCAGTACTTC. The full variable domain, in which reference TRBV5-1 and TRBJ2-5 provide the parts outside the CDR3, is KAGVTQTPRYLIKTRGQQVTLSCSPISGHRSVSWYQQTPGQGLQFLFEYFSETQRNKGNFPGRFSGRQFSNSRSEMNVSTLELGDSALYLCASSLQGQGLSGTQYFGPGTRLLVL.

This clone was counted a few times. This chain uses TRBV5-1 with TRBJ2-7, with TRBD1 matching 9 bases. Trimming took 4 bases from V and 5 from J; bases not matched to a gene: 10. This CDR3 is 15 amino acids long. Per germline, CDR1 SGHRS and CDR2 YFSETQ. The CDR3 loop is CASSPAGTGTHEQYF. DNA of the CDR3: TGCGCCAGCAGCCCCGCCGGGACAGGGACGCACGAGCAGTACTTC. The whole variable domain, remainder taken from reference TRBV5-1 and TRBJ2-7, is KAGVTQTPRYLIKTRGQQVTLSCSPISGHRSVSWYQQTPGQGLQFLFEYFSETQRNKGNFPGRFSGRQFSNSRSEMNVSTLELGDSALYLCASSPAGTGTHEQYFGPGTRLTVT.

This clone was seen a handful of times. The chain joins TRBV2 to TRBJ2-7, with D possibly matching TRBD2 (5 bases). CDR1 is SNHLY, CDR2 FYNNEI, per germline. Trimming took off 6 bases at V and 3 bases at J, with 15 bases between the two ends. The CDR3 covers 14 residues. The CDR3, as DNA: TGTGCCAGCAGACTAGGGAAGGGTATCTACGAGCAGTACTTC. Protein sequence: CASRLGKGIYEQYF.

The chain links TRBV18 to TRBJ1-1, with D perhaps matching TRBD1 (5 bases). CDR1 is KGHSH, CDR2 LQKENI, per germline. V was clipped by 1 base and J by 5 bases, with 5 bases between them. The CDR3 spans 12 residues. The CDR3 region has the DNA TGTGCCAGCTCACCACAGGGGACTGAAGCTTTCTTT. Translation gives CASSPQGTEAFF.

Only a few counts were recorded for this clone. The chain links TRBV5-1 to TRBJ2-1; TRBD2 might be the D (5 bases). V was clipped by 0 bases and J by 7 bases, with 14 bases between them. The length of the CDR3 is 15 residues. Germline loops: CDR1 SGHRS, CDR2 YFSETQ. In DNA form, the CDR3 reads TGCGCCAGCAGCTTGGTTGCCGGGAACGAGAATGAGCAGTTCTTC. This gives the protein CASSLVAGNENEQFF.

There are a few counts of this clone. The chain employs TRBV5-1 and TRBJ1-3; 7 nucleotides line up with TRBD1. CDR1 and CDR2 from the germline V gene are SGHRS and YFSETQ. This CDR3 comprises 16 residues. The trim removed 3 bases at V and 0 bases at J, leaving 6 bases unmatched. This CDR3 is CASSSWTGGSGNTIYF. CDR3 DNA sequence: TGCGCCAGCAGCTCCTGGACAGGAGGCTCTGGAAACACCATATATTTT.

The chain uses TRBV6-1 and TRBJ2-5; TRBD1 is a possible D gene (7 bases). Trimming took off 6 bases at V and 4 bases at J, with 18 bases between the two ends. The CDR3 has 15 residues. Per germline, CDR1 MNHNS and CDR2 SASEGT. CDR3: CASRTGRGWGETQYF. The CDR3 DNA follows: TGTGCCAGCAGGACAGGGCGGGGATGGGGAGAGACCCAGTACTTC.

The chain carries TRBV4-3 and TRBJ1-5, with 7 positions matching TRBD1. The CDR3 loop spans 16 amino acids. Per germline, CDR1 LGHNA and CDR2 YSLEER. Trimming cost V 0 bases and J 0 bases; bases outside gene matches: 2. CDR3 in DNA: TGCGCCAGCAGCCAAGAAGGGGGCTCTAGCAATCAGCCCCAGCATTTT. This encodes CASSQEGGSSNQPQHF.

This clone was recorded a few times. For the CDR3, the DNA is TGTGCCAGCACCGATCCGCAACTCGGGGGCTACACCTTC. Translating it yields CASTDPQLGGYTF. V gene TRBV27 combines with J gene TRBJ1-2; D uncertain. Trimming shortened V by 7 bases and J by 8 bases, and 17 bases separated the two germline ends. The length of the CDR3 is 13 residues. Germline assignment: CDR1 MNHEY and CDR2 SMNVEV (reference sequence).

J is TRBJ2-7 and V is TRBV5-4; 7 nucleotides line up with TRBD2. V lost 2 bases and J lost 1; bases outside the gene matches: 3. Germline values: CDR1 SGHNT, CDR2 YYREEE (reference sequence). The length of the CDR3 is 14 residues. The CDR3 here is CASSLWDYSYEQYF. The DNA of the CDR3 is TGTGCCAGCAGCTTATGGGACTATTCCTACGAGCAGTACTTC.

This clone has just a few counts. This sequence joins TRBV7-9 and TRBJ1-2; D possibly corresponds to TRBD1 (6 bases). The CDR3 contains 14 residues. Germline values: CDR1 SEHNR, CDR2 FQNEAQ (reference sequence). Trimming stripped 3 bases from V and 2 bases from J, with 10 bases between. The CDR3 protein is CASSFTGTNYGYTF. In DNA, the CDR3 is TGTGCCAGCAGCTTTACCGGGACAAACTATGGCTACACCTTC. The full variable domain, its missing parts supplied by reference TRBV7-9 and TRBJ1-2, is DTGVSQNPRHKITKRGQNVTFRCDPISEHNRLYWYRQTLGQGPEFLTYFQNEAQLEKSRLLSDRFSAERPKGSFSTLEIQRTEQGDSAMYLCASSFTGTNYGYTFGSGTRLTVV.

V is TRBV27 and J is TRBJ2-7; 8 bases line up with TRBD1. Germline V gene lookup returns CDR1 MNHEY and CDR2 SMNVEV (reference sequence). The CDR3 length is 16 residues. With 5 bases clipped from V and 3 bases from J, the junction kept 12 bases outside the gene matches. The CDR3 coding sequence is TGTGCCAGCAGTCCACCGTGGGGACAGGAGCGCTACGAGCAGTACTTC. This encodes CASSPPWGQERYEQYF.

This clone turned up a few times. The chain carries TRBV5-1 and TRBJ2-4, with TRBD1 identical over 8 bases. Germline loops: CDR1 SGHRS, CDR2 YFSETQ. The CDR3 contains 15 residues. V trimming: 0 bases; J trimming: 3 bases; junction bases outside the gene matches: 2. CDR3 bases: TGCGCCAGCAGCTTGGTAGGGACAGGCAAAAACATTCAGTACTTC. Its protein product is CASSLVGTGKNIQYF.

The chain couples TRBV11-2 to TRBJ1-5; no clear D gene. This CDR3 has 13 residues. CDR1 and CDR2 (germline): SGHAT, FQNNGV. V gave up 3 bases and J gave up 1 base, with 4 bases separating them. The CDR3 nucleotides are TGTGCCAGCAGCTTCACAAGCAATCAGCCCCAGCATTTT. Its protein is CASSFTSNQPQHF.

The V and J genes are TRBV2 and TRBJ1-1, with 8 bases matching TRBD1. CDR3 length: 14 amino acids. Germline V gene sequence: CDR1 SNHLY, CDR2 FYNNEI. Trimming at V came to 6 bases and at J to 4 bases, leaving 7 bases not matched to a gene. The CDR3 nucleotides are TGTGCCAGCAGGGCAGGGGGCCTCAGCACTGAAGCTTTCTTT. Translated, it gives CASRAGGLSTEAFF.

This clone was detected only a few times. The J gene is TRBJ2-5, the V gene TRBV27, with TRBD1 matching over 12 bases. V shed 5 bases, J shed 5 bases, and the junction held 6 bases outside the gene matches. Germline assignment: CDR1 MNHEY and CDR2 SMNVEV (reference sequence). This CDR3 contains 15 residues. The CDR3 loop reads CASSLGTGGLETQYF. Written as DNA, the CDR3 is TGTGCCAGCAGTCTCGGGACAGGGGGCTTGGAGACCCAGTACTTC.

The CDR3 DNA sequence: TGTGCCAGTAGTATTAACAGGGGATGGCAGCCCCAGCATTTT. Its protein is CASSINRGWQPQHF. The chain uses TRBV19 and TRBJ1-5, with 7 bases identical to TRBD1. The V gene end was trimmed by 3 bases and the J gene end by 7 bases; junction bases not matched to a gene: 6. Germline CDR1 is LNHDA and CDR2 is SQIVND (reference sequence). CDR3 length: 14 residues.